The 10 T cell receptor beta chains below come from one sample, sequenced in a study of T-cell memory formation after mild COVID-19 (dated by TCRdb to the early 2020s). The library was obtained by 5' RACE. TCRdb lists the instrument as Illumina NovaSeq 6000. TCRdb handled the public reads itself, with Q25 trimming in fastp and clone calling in MiXCR, and kept productive beta chains. A single entry per CDR3 protein holds the most common genes and DNA from its merged rows. Across this sample there are roughly 150,000 distinct CDR3 sequences, with more than 13% seen only once. The ten largest clones represent under 30% of the sample. Source material: PBMCs or a T cell subset sorted from them (not recorded which). All receptors derive from an adult woman who had mild COVID-19 (a few samples of this study predate the infection). The sample titles of this study are shuffled in the database, so cell type and time point are left out; the donor was told from shared clones.

In this sample, this clonotype turned up a few times. The chain has TRBV29-1 and TRBJ1-2, with a weak D call TRBD1 (6 bases). Trimming removed 5 bases at V and 8 bases at J, with 12 bases between. The CDR3 is 11 residues long. The germline gives CDR1 SQVTM, CDR2 ANQGSEA. DNA of the CDR3: TGCAGCGTTATAAGGGGGGACGGCTACACCTTC. Translating it yields CSVIRGDGYTF.

The chain couples TRBV4-1 to TRBJ1-4, with D possibly being TRBD1 (5 bases). The CDR3 covers 15 residues. V gave up 0 bases and J gave up 7 bases, with 12 bases separating them. The germline gives CDR1 MGHRA, CDR2 YSYEKL. The CDR3 sequence is CASSQETQGGEKLFF. The CDR3 nucleotides read TGCGCCAGCAGCCAAGAAACCCAGGGCGGTGAAAAACTGTTTTTT.

J is TRBJ1-2 and V is TRBV19; 8 nucleotides match TRBD1. The CDR3 extends over 15 amino acids. V shed 5 bases and J 7 bases; nucleotides not matched to a gene: 12. Germline V gene lookup returns CDR1 LNHDA and CDR2 SQIVND (reference sequence). CDR3 amino acids: CASSDRTGTILGYTF. CDR3 DNA: TGTGCCAGTAGTGACAGGACAGGGACCATCCTTGGCTACACCTTC. The entire variable domain, with the rest obtained from reference TRBV19 and TRBJ1-2, is as follows: DGGITQSPKYLFRKEGQNVTLSCEQNLNHDAMYWYRQDPGQGLRLIYYSQIVNDFQKGDIAEGYSVSREKKESFPLTVTSAQKNPTAFYLCASSDRTGTILGYTFGSGTRLTVV.

This clonotype came up a few times. The CDR3 region has the DNA TGCAGCGTTGAAAAGGGGGTAAACACCGGGGAGCTGTTTTTT. Its protein product is CSVEKGVNTGELFF. V is TRBV29-1 and J is TRBJ2-2; D is possibly TRBD1 (6 bases). This CDR3 region has 14 residues. The germline gives CDR1 SQVTM, CDR2 ANQGSEA. The V and J ends lost 2 bases and 2 bases respectively, with 9 bases between them.

The rearrangement links TRBV7-9 to TRBJ2-7; TRBD2 might be the D (6 bases). The ends were cut back, 0 bases at V and 3 bases at J, with 9 bases in the middle. Germline V gene data show CDR1 as SEHNR and CDR2 as FQNEAQ (reference sequence). This CDR3 has 14 residues. The CDR3, as DNA: TGTGCCAGCAGCTTAGCGGGAGGCGGCTACGAGCAGTACTTC. Amino acids: CASSLAGGGYEQYF.

The CDR3 reads CASSYSRIGTEAFF. DNA of the CDR3: TGTGCCAGCAGTTACTCACGGATTGGGACTGAAGCTTTCTTT. The chain employs TRBV6-5 and TRBJ1-1; no reliable D call. The CDR3 totals 14 residues. CDR1 is MNHEY, CDR2 SVGAGI, per germline. The V gene lost 0 bases and the J gene lost 5 bases, with 10 bases spanning the gap.

Only a few counts were recorded for this clonotype. The chain uses TRBV12-3 or TRBV12-4 and TRBJ2-3; 9 bases align to TRBD2. Germline trimming cut 4 bases from V and 2 bases from J; bases unmatched to any gene: 7. This CDR3 is 16 amino acids long. The CDR3 bases are TGTGCCAGCAGTTCTAGCGGGATCCGACCCACAGATACGCAGTATTTT. Translated: CASSSSGIRPTDTQYF.

The chain employs TRBV6-5 and TRBJ2-1, with D possibly matching TRBD1 (6 bases). CDR3 length equals 14 residues. Looked up from germline, CDR1 is MNHEY and CDR2 is SVGAGI. V was trimmed by 6 bases and J by 5 bases, leaving 14 bases between them. The CDR3 DNA reads as TGTGCCAGCAGAGTAGGGACACAGAACAATGAGCAGTTCTTC. Amino acid sequence: CASRVGTQNNEQFF.

The V gene is TRBV6-5, the J gene TRBJ2-7; D call uncertain. Deletions cut 0 bases from V and 3 bases from J, with 12 bases between. The CDR3 length is 15 residues. Germline V gene sequence: CDR1 MNHEY, CDR2 SVGAGI. CDR3 sequence reads: CASSYSAGRIYEQYF. Written as DNA, the CDR3 is TGTGCCAGCAGTTACTCGGCCGGACGGATCTACGAGCAGTACTTC.

The chain carries TRBV5-1 and TRBJ2-1; D remains unclear. The CDR3 covers 13 residues. Germline CDR1 is SGHRS and CDR2 is YFSETQ. V shed 6 bases and J shed 10 bases, with 17 bases lying between them. The CDR3 sequence: CASTPEGQKEQFF. The CDR3 region has the DNA TGCGCCAGCACCCCGGAAGGGCAGAAAGAGCAGTTCTTC.